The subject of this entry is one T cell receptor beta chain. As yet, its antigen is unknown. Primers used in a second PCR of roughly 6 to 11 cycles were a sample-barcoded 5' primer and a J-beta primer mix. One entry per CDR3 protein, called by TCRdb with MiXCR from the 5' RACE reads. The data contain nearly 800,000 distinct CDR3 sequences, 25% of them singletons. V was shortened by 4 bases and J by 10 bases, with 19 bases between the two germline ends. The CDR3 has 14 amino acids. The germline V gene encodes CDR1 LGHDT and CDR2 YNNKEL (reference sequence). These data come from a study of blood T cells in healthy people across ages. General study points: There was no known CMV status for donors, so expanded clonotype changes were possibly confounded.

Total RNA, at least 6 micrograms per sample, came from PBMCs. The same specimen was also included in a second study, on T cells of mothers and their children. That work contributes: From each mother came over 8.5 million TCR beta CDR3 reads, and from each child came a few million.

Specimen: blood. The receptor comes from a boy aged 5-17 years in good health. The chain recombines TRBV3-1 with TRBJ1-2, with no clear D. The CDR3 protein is CASSLNGVLDSYTF. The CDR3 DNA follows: TGTGCCAGCAGCCTTAATGGGGTACTGGACTCCTACACCTTC.